This T cell receptor (beta chain) stems from a study of T-cell reconstitution after alpha-beta-depleted transplantation in children. Looked up from germline, CDR1 is SGHRS and CDR2 is YFSETQ. This CDR3 comprises 16 residues. V shed 1 base and J 4 bases; nucleotides not matched to a gene: 1. A TCRbeta library incorporating unique molecular identifiers was prepared. Each CDR3 protein is one row after TCRdb ran MiXCR on the PCR reads. This table holds 200,000 to 300,000 distinct CDR3 sequences, approximately 12% found once. The sample holds a few counts of this clonotype. The sample in question was PBMCs from the stem cell graft donor, obtained from the stem cell graft. The V gene is TRBV5-1, the J gene TRBJ2-1; 14 bases line up with TRBD2. The clonotype was recovered from a human donor who donated a stem cell graft to a child with acute lymphoblastic leukemia. CDR3 bases: TGCGCCAGCAGCTTGAGACTAGCGGGGGGGTACAATGAGCAGTTCTTC. It yields the protein CASSLRLAGGYNEQFF.